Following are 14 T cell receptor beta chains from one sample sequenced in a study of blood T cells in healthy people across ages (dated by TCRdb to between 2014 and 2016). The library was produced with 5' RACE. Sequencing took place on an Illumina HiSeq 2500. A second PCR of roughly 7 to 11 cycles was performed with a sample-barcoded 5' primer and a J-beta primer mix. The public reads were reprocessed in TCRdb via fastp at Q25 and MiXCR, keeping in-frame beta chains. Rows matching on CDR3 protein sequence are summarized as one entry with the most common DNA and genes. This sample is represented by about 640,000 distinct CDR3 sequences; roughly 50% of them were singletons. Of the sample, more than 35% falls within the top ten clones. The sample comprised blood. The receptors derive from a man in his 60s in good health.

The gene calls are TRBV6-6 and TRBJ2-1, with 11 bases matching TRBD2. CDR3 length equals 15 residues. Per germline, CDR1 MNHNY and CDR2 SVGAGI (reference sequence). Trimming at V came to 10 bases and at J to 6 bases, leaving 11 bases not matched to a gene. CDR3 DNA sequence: TGTGCCACCCAATTAGCGGGGGGGCCTTTCAATGAGCAGTTCTTC. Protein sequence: CATQLAGGPFNEQFF.

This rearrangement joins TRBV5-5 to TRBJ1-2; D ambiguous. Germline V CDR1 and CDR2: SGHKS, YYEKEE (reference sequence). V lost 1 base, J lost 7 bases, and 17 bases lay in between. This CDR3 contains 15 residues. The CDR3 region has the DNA TGTGCCAGCAGCTTGTTAGTGTCGTTTGGGCGTGGCTACACCTTC. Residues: CASSLLVSFGRGYTF. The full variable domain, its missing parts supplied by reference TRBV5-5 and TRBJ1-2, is DAGVTQSPTHLIKTRGQQVTLRCSPISGHKSVSWYQQVLGQGPQFIFQYYEKEERGRGNFPDRFSARQFPNYSSELNVNALLLGDSALYLCASSLLVSFGRGYTFGSGTRLTVV.

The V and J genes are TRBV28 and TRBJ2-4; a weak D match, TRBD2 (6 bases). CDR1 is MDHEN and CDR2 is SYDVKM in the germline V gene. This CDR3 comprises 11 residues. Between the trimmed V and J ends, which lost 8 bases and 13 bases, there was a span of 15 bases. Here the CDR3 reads CASGLPWEQYF. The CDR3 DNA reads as TGTGCCAGCGGACTACCCTGGGAGCAGTACTTC.

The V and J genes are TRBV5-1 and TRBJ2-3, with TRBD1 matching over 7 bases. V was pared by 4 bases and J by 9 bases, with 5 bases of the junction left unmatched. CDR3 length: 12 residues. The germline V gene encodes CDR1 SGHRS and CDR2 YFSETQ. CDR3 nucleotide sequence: TGCGCCAGCAGCCCGGGACAGCTCACGCAGTATTTT. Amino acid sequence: CASSPGQLTQYF.

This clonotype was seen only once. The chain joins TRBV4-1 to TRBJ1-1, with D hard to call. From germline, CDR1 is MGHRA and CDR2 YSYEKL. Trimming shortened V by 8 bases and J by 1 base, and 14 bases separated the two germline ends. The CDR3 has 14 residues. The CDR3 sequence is CASAGGVANTEAFF. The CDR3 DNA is TGCGCCAGCGCCGGCGGGGTGGCGAACACTGAAGCTTTCTTT.

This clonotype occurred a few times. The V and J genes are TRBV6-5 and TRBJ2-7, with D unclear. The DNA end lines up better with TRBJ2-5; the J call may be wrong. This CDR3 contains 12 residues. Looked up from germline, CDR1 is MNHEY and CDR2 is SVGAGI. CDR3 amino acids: CASSYSPQTQYF. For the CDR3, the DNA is TGTGCCAGCAGTTACTCTCCTCAGACCCAGTACTTC.

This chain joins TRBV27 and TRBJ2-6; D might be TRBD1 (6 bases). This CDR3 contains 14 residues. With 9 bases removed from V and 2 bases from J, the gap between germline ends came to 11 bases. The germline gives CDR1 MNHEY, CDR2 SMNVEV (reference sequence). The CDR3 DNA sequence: TGTGCCAGTAAGTACAGGGCTGGGGCCAACGTCCTGACTTTC. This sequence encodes CASKYRAGANVLTF.

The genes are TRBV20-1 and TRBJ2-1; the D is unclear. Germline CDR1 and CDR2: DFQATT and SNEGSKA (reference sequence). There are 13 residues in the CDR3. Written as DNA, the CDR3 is TGCAGCCAACTACGAGCGTACAACAATGAGCAGTTCTTC. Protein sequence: CSQLRAYNNEQFF.

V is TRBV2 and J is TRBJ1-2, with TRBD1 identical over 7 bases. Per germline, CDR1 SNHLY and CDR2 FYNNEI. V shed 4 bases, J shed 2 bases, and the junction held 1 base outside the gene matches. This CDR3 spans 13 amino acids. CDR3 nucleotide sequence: TGTGCCAGCAGTGGGGACAGCAACTATGGCTACACCTTC. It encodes CASSGDSNYGYTF.

CDR3 sequence (DNA): TGCAGTGCCGCGACAGGGGACTATGGCTACACCTTC. It encodes CSAATGDYGYTF. The chain uses TRBV20-1 and TRBJ1-2; TRBD1 matches at 8 bases. CDR1 is DFQATT and CDR2 is SNEGSKA in the germline V gene (reference sequence). The CDR3 is 12 residues long. J gave up 3 bases and V 6 bases, and 3 bases lay outside the gene matches.

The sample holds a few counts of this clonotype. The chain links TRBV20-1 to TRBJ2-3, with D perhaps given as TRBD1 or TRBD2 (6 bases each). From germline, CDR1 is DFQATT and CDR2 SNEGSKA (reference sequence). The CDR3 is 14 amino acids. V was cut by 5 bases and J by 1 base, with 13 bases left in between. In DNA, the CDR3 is TGCAGTGCTGGAGGACGGGGGCGCACAGATACGCAGTATTTT. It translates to CSAGGRGRTDTQYF.

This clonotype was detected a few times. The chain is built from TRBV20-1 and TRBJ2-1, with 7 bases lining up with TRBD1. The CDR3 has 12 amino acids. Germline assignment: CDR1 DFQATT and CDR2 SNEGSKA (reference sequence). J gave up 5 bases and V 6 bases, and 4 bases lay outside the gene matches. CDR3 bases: TGCAGTGCCAATACAGGGGACAATGAGCAGTTCTTC. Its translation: CSANTGDNEQFF.

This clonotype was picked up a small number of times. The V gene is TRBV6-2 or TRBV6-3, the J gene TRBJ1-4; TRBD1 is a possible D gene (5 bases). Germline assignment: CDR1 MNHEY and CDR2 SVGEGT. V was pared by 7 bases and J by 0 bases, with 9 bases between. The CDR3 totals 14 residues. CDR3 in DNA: TGTGCCAGCAATCGGGGCGCAACTAATGAAAAACTGTTTTTT. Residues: CASNRGATNEKLFF.

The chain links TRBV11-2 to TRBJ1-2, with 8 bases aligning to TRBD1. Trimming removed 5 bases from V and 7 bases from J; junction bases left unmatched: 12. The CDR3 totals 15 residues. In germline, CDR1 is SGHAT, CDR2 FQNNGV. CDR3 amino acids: CASSRNRGGFAGYTF. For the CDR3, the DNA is TGTGCCAGCAGCAGAAACAGGGGGGGGTTTGCTGGCTACACCTTC.